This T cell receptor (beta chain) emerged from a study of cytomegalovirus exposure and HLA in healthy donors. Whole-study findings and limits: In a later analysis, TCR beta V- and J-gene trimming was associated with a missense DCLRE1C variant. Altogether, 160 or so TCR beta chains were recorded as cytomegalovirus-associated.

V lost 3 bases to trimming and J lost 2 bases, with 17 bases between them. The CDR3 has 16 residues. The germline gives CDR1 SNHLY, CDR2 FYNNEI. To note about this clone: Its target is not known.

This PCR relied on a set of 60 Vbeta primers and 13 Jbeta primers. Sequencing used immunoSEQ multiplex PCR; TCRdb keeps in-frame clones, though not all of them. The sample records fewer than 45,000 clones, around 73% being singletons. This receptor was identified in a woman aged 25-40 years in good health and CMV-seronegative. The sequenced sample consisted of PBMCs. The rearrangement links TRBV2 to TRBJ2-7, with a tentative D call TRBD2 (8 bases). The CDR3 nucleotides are TGTGCCAGCAGTGAGGGACCGGGGGGGACAGCCTACGAGCAGTACTTC. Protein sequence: CASSEGPGGTAYEQYF. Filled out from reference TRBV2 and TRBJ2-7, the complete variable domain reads EPEVTQTPSHQVTQMGQEVILRCVPISNHLYFYWYRQILGQKVEFLVSFYNNEISEKSEIFDDQFSVERPDGSNFTLKIRSTKLEDSAMYFCASSEGPGGTAYEQYFGPGTRLTVT.